This entry lists 30 T cell receptor beta chains sequenced from one sample in a study of cytomegalovirus exposure and HLA in healthy donors. PCR involved 60 Vbeta and 13 Jbeta primers. TCRdb keeps only in-frame clones here, not all; method: immunoSEQ multiplex PCR. The sample lists 150,000 to 200,000 clones, about 80% occurring once. The sequenced material came from PBMCs. All receptors derive from a woman younger than 30 in good health and CMV-seropositive.

The J gene is TRBJ1-2, the V gene TRBV7-2; possible D gene TRBD1, 5 bases. Trimming shortened V by 4 bases and J by 7 bases, and 10 bases separated the two germline ends. Germline lookup yields CDR1 SGHTA and CDR2 FQGNSA. CDR3 length: 12 residues. DNA of the CDR3: TGTGCCAGCAGCTCCACAGGACCTGGCTACACCTTC. This codes for CASSSTGPGYTF.

This clone was seen just once. The chain couples TRBV9 to TRBJ2-7, with a possible D match to TRBD2 (5 bases). The V end was cut by 3 bases, the J end by 6 bases, with 7 bases between. Germline CDR1 SGDLS, CDR2 YYNGEE. The CDR3 totals 11 residues. CDR3 loop: CASSGGFEQYF. The CDR3 DNA is TGTGCCAGCAGCGGAGGGTTCGAGCAGTACTTC.

This chain links TRBV7-3 with TRBJ2-3; tentatively, D is TRBD2 (6 bases). The CDR3 runs 15 residues. The V end was cut by 1 base, the J end by 2 bases, with 10 bases between. CDR1 and CDR2 from the germline V gene are SGHTA and FQGTGA. The CDR3 DNA is TGTGCCAGCAGCTTAAGGCGGGGCTACACAGATACGCAGTATTTT. This encodes CASSLRRGYTDTQYF.

The chain employs TRBV14 and TRBJ1-2; TRBD1 aligns across 9 bases. J was trimmed by 8 bases and V by 2 bases; bases with no gene match: 6. The CDR3 is 14 residues long. From germline, CDR1 is SGHDN and CDR2 FVKESK. Written as DNA, the CDR3 is TGTGCCAGCAGCCAACACAGGGGGCTAGAAGGCTACACCTTC. Its translation is CASSQHRGLEGYTF.

V usage is TRBV7-2 and J usage is TRBJ2-1, with TRBD2 matching 10 bases. The V gene's germline CDR1 is SGHTA and CDR2 FQGNSA. The ends lost 6 bases at V and 8 bases at J; junction bases unmatched: 16. This CDR3 is 17 amino acids long. The CDR3 DNA follows: TGTGCCAGCAGGTGGGGTAGCGGGGGGCTACGGGTCCATGAGCAGTTCTTC. It encodes CASRWGSGGLRVHEQFF.

The gene calls are TRBV5-5 and TRBJ2-1, with 10 bases aligning to TRBD1. This CDR3 is built from 16 residues. V was pared by 0 bases and J by 7 bases, with 7 bases of the junction left unmatched. CDR1 SGHKS and CDR2 YYEKEE come from the germline V gene (reference sequence). The CDR3 loop reads CASSLGGGTGENEQFF. CDR3 DNA: TGTGCCAGCAGCTTGGGAGGGGGGACAGGGGAAAATGAGCAGTTCTTC.

The gene calls are TRBV6-5 and TRBJ2-7; tentatively, D is TRBD2 (5 bases). Germline assignment: CDR1 MNHEY and CDR2 SVGAGI. The CDR3 runs 12 residues. Trimming removed 6 bases from V and 7 bases from J, with 13 bases in between. The CDR3 DNA reads as TGTGCCAGCAGACTAGAGGGTTGGGAGCAGTACTTC. Encoded protein: CASRLEGWEQYF.

This rearrangement joins TRBV4-1 to TRBJ2-7; 7 nucleotides agree with TRBD1. J was trimmed by 3 bases and V by 2 bases; bases with no gene match: 10. The germline V gene has CDR1 MGHRA and CDR2 YSYEKL. CDR3 length equals 16 residues. In nucleotides, the CDR3 is TGCGCCAGCAGCCAAATAGACACCGGGGACAGCTACGAGCAGTACTTC. Translating gives CASSQIDTGDSYEQYF.

The CDR3 region is CAISENGGDYEQYF. The CDR3, as DNA: TGTGCCATCAGTGAGAACGGGGGTGACTACGAGCAGTACTTC. The gene calls are TRBV10-3 and TRBJ2-7, with D tentatively TRBD2 (6 bases). CDR1 and CDR2 (germline): ENHRY, SYGVKD. CDR3 length: 14 amino acids. V gave up 2 bases and J gave up 3 bases, with 11 bases separating them.

The V gene is TRBV6-5, the J gene TRBJ1-4; D call uncertain. CDR3 length: 13 amino acids. Germline V gene data show CDR1 as MNHEY and CDR2 as SVGAGI. The ends were cut back, 6 bases at V and 5 bases at J, with 10 bases in the middle. The CDR3 is CASRESGNEKLFF. The CDR3 DNA follows: TGTGCCAGCAGGGAGTCGGGGAATGAAAAACTGTTTTTT.

To note about this clone: The junction departs from germline at one end; a sequencing error may be responsible. The chain uses TRBV7-9 and TRBJ1-5, with D perhaps matching TRBD1 (6 bases). Looked up from germline, CDR1 is SEHNR and CDR2 is FQNEAQ (reference sequence). This CDR3 comprises 17 residues. Here the CDR3 reads CSSSLGGTGPGNQPQHF. The CDR3 DNA is TGTTCCAGCAGCTTAGGTGGAACAGGGCCGGGCAATCAGCCCCAGCATTTT.

V usage is TRBV6-5 and J usage is TRBJ2-1; TRBD2 matches at 10 bases. The CDR3 contains 15 residues. The junction had 4 bases not matched to a gene; V was cut back by 0 bases and J by 8 bases. Per the germline V gene, CDR1 is MNHEY and CDR2 is SVGAGI. Written as DNA, the CDR3 is TGTGCCAGCAGTTACTCAAGCGGGGGGGCCGATGAGCAGTTCTTC. Translated, it gives CASSYSSGGADEQFF.

This clone was seen only once. The V and J genes are TRBV10-3 and TRBJ2-3; D gene uncertain. Germline assignment: CDR1 ENHRY and CDR2 SYGVKD. V was clipped by 3 bases and J by 6 bases, with 4 bases between them. This CDR3 comprises 11 residues. The CDR3 here is CAISERDTQYF. CDR3 sequence (DNA): TGTGCCATCAGTGAACGGGATACGCAGTATTTT.

The rearrangement links TRBV28 to TRBJ1-2; the match to TRBD1 covers 8 bases. The germline CDR1 and CDR2 sequences are MDHEN and SYDVKM. With V trimmed by 4 bases and J by 0 bases, 7 bases remained unmatched. The CDR3 runs to 16 residues. In DNA form, the CDR3 reads TGTGCCAGCAGTTCGCCCCAACAGGGGGCTAACTATGGCTACACCTTC. Translating it yields CASSSPQQGANYGYTF.

This rearrangement joins TRBV29-1 to TRBJ2-7; the D gene is possibly TRBD2 (5 bases). The germline V gene encodes CDR1 SQVTM and CDR2 ANQGSEA. The CDR3 is made up of 14 amino acids. The V gene lost 1 base and the J gene lost 0 bases, with 10 bases spanning the gap. CDR3 nucleotide sequence: TGCAGCGTTGAAGCCTCGGGATTCTCCTACGAGCAGTACTTC. It codes for CSVEASGFSYEQYF.

V usage is TRBV2 and J usage is TRBJ1-5; 7 bases align to TRBD1. The germline CDR1 and CDR2 sequences are SNHLY and FYNNEI. The CDR3 is 14 amino acids. Unmatched junction bases numbered 4, after V lost 4 bases and J lost 4 bases. CDR3 coding DNA: TGTGCCAGCAGTGCCGGGACAGAAAATCAGCCCCAGCATTTT. Encoded protein: CASSAGTENQPQHF.

A few counts support this clone. V is TRBV4-2 and J is TRBJ2-5, with TRBD2 matching over 9 bases. The CDR3 has 15 residues. V lost 4 bases and J lost 5; bases outside the gene matches: 8. The germline CDR1 and CDR2 sequences are LGHNA and YNFKEQ. The CDR3: CASSPPGLASETQYF. In DNA form, the CDR3 reads TGTGCCAGCAGCCCTCCGGGACTAGCATCGGAGACCCAGTACTTC.

The rearrangement joins TRBV12-5 to TRBJ2-2; no firm D call. The ends were cut back, 6 bases at V and 5 bases at J, with 7 bases in the middle. CDR1 and CDR2 (germline): LGHNT, FRNRAP. This CDR3 is built from 12 residues. Here the CDR3 reads CASGQTTGELFF. The CDR3 coding sequence is TGTGCTAGTGGCCAGACTACCGGGGAGCTGTTTTTT.

This chain connects TRBV25-1 to TRBJ1-6, with D tentatively TRBD1 (6 bases). CDR1 is MGHDK, CDR2 SYGVNS, per germline. The CDR3 is 16 amino acids. Deletions cut 3 bases from V and 7 bases from J, with 16 bases between. The chain's CDR3 is CASSDIQGRGNSPLHF. In nucleotides, the CDR3 is TGTGCCAGCAGTGATATTCAGGGGAGGGGGAATTCACCCCTCCACTTT.

The gene calls are TRBV10-3 and TRBJ1-5; D remains unclear. Trimming removed 9 bases from V and 6 bases from J, with 12 bases in between. From germline, CDR1 is ENHRY and CDR2 SYGVKD. CDR3 length: 12 amino acids. CDR3 in amino acids: CAIGLSGQPQHF. CDR3 nucleotide sequence: TGTGCCATTGGACTTTCGGGTCAGCCCCAGCATTTT.

The rearrangement links TRBV9 to TRBJ2-5; 13 nucleotides match TRBD2. This CDR3 spans 14 amino acids. With V trimmed by 3 bases and J by 5 bases, 1 base remained unmatched. Germline CDR1 SGDLS, CDR2 YYNGEE. Here the CDR3 DNA reads TGTGCCAGCAGCGAGGGACTAGCGGGGGAGACCCAGTACTTC. It translates to CASSEGLAGETQYF. Filled out from reference TRBV9 and TRBJ2-5, the complete variable domain reads DSGVTQTPKHLITATGQRVTLRCSPRSGDLSVYWYQQSLDQGLQFLIQYYNGEERAKGNILERFSAQQFPDLHSELNLSSLELGDSALYFCASSEGLAGETQYFGPGTRLLVL.

This chain connects TRBV11-3 to TRBJ2-2; D might be TRBD2 (5 bases). Between the trimmed V and J ends, which lost 5 bases and 7 bases, there was a span of 17 bases. The CDR3 consists of 15 residues. Germline values: CDR1 SGHNT, CDR2 YENEEA. This chain's CDR3 is CASSLGLTRGGELFF. Written as DNA, the CDR3 is TGTGCCAGCAGCCTAGGACTGACCCGGGGCGGGGAGCTGTTTTTT.

This chain connects TRBV11-2 to TRBJ2-7; TRBD1 is a possible D gene (6 bases). This CDR3 comprises 14 residues. V was shortened by 1 base and J by 3 bases, with 10 bases between the two germline ends. CDR1 is SGHAT and CDR2 is FQNNGV in the germline V gene. CDR3 nucleotides: TGTGCCAGCAGCTTAGGGACAGCGGACTACGAGCAGTACTTC. Amino acids: CASSLGTADYEQYF.

V usage is TRBV7-3 and J usage is TRBJ2-2, with TRBD2 matching 13 bases. This CDR3 is built from 17 residues. Germline CDR1 is SGHTA and CDR2 is FQGTGA. The ends lost 5 bases at V and 5 bases at J; junction bases unmatched: 8. The CDR3 loop is CASSTTGGLAGTGELFF. The CDR3 DNA follows: TGTGCCAGCAGCACCACAGGGGGACTAGCGGGGACCGGGGAGCTGTTTTTT.

The V gene is TRBV19, the J gene TRBJ1-5; D ambiguous. V was cut by 3 bases and J by 6 bases, with 9 bases left in between. CDR3 length: 13 residues. Per germline, CDR1 LNHDA and CDR2 SQIVND (reference sequence). The CDR3 sequence is CASSIGSVQPQHF. CDR3 DNA: TGTGCCAGTAGTATTGGCAGCGTTCAGCCCCAGCATTTT.

The chain is built from TRBV27 and TRBJ1-4, with a tentative D call TRBD1 (6 bases). This CDR3 has 15 amino acids. Germline CDR1 and CDR2: MNHEY and SMNVEV (reference sequence). Trimming removed 6 bases from V and 1 base from J, with 12 bases in between. CDR3: CASRAGVVTNEKLFF. The CDR3 DNA follows: TGTGCCAGCAGGGCAGGGGTGGTAACTAATGAAAAACTGTTTTTT. Full variable domain (missing parts from reference TRBV27 and TRBJ1-4): EAQVTQNPRYLITVTGKKLTVTCSQNMNHEYMSWYRQDPGLGLRQIYYSMNVEVTDKGDVPEGYKVSRKEKRNFPLILESPSPNQTSLYFCASRAGVVTNEKLFFGSGTQLSVL.

V gene TRBV30 combines with J gene TRBJ1-2; D possibly corresponds to TRBD1 (6 bases). The CDR3 runs 15 residues. Trimming cost V 1 base and J 2 bases, with 14 bases left between them. In germline, CDR1 is GTSNPN, CDR2 SVGIG (reference sequence). Here the CDR3 reads CAWSDKDSPNYGYTF. For the CDR3, the DNA is TGTGCCTGGAGTGACAAGGACAGCCCAAACTATGGCTACACCTTC.

The V gene is TRBV9, the J gene TRBJ2-3; 8 nucleotides match TRBD1. The V gene's germline CDR1 is SGDLS and CDR2 YYNGEE. The J segment lost 8 bases and the V segment lost 3 bases, leaving 20 bases of the junction unmatched. The CDR3 loop spans 18 amino acids. CDR3 in DNA: TGTGCCAGCAGCGCACCCCTTAGTTCGGACAGGGTGTCCCTTACGCAGTATTTT. Translation gives CASSAPLSSDRVSLTQYF.

The chain carries TRBV4-3 and TRBJ2-3; 9 nucleotides line up with TRBD2. The ends lost 0 bases at V and 4 bases at J; junction bases unmatched: 8. The CDR3 runs to 17 residues. Germline V gene data show CDR1 as LGHNA and CDR2 as YSLEER. CDR3 amino acids: CASSQDMVGLAPDTQYF. CDR3 nucleotides: TGCGCCAGCAGCCAAGATATGGTGGGACTAGCTCCAGATACGCAGTATTTT.

As for this clone: Other DNA sequences in the sample encode the same CDR3. V is TRBV11-2 and J is TRBJ2-1; the match to TRBD2 covers 10 bases. The CDR3 runs to 15 residues. V was pared by 5 bases and J by 5 bases, with 6 bases of the junction left unmatched. Germline CDR1 is SGHAT and CDR2 is FQNNGV. The CDR3 region has the DNA TGTGCCAGCAGCCCCGAGCGGGGGGGCCACAATGAGCAGTTCTTC. Amino acid sequence: CASSPERGGHNEQFF.